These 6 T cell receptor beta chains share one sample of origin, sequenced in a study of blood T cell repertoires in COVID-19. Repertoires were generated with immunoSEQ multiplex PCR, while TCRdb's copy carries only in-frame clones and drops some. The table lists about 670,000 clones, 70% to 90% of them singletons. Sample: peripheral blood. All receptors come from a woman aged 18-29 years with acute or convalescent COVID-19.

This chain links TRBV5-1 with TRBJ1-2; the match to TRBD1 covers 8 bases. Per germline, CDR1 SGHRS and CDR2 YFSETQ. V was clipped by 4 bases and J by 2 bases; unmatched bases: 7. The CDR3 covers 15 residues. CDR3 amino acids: CASSPEDRANYGYTF. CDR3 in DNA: TGCGCCAGCAGCCCCGAGGACAGGGCGAACTATGGCTACACCTTC.

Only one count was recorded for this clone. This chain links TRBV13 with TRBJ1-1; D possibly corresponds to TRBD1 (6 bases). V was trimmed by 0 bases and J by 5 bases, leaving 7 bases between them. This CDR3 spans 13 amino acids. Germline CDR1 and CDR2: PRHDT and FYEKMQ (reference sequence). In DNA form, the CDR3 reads TGTGCCAGCAGCTTAGGGGGGGCGACTGAAGCTTTCTTT. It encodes CASSLGGATEAFF.

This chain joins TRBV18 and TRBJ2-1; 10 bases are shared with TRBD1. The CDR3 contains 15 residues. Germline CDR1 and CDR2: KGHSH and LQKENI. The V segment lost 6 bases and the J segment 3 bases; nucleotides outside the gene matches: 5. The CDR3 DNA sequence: TGTGCCAGCTCGCTGGGACAGGGGATCTACAATGAGCAGTTCTTC. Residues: CASSLGQGIYNEQFF.

The chain's CDR3 is CASSSAGGKAFF. The CDR3 DNA follows: TGTGCCAGCAGCTCCGCAGGGGGAAAAGCTTTCTTT. This sequence joins TRBV7-2 and TRBJ1-1, with 7 bases that match TRBD1. This CDR3 contains 12 residues. In germline, CDR1 is SGHTA, CDR2 FQGNSA. With 4 bases clipped from V and 9 bases from J, the junction kept 5 bases outside the gene matches.

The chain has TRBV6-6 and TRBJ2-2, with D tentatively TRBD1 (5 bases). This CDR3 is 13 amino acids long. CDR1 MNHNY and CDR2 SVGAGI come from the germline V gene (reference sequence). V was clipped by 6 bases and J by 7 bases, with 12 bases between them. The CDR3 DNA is TGTGCCAGCAGCCCAGGGTTCGGCGGGGAGCTGTTTTTT. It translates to CASSPGFGGELFF.

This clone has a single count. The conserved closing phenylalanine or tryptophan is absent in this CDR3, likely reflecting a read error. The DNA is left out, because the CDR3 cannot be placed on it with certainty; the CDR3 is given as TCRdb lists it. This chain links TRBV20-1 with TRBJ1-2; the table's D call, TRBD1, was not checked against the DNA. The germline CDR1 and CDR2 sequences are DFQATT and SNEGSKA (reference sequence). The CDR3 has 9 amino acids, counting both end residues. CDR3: CSANRTPPS.